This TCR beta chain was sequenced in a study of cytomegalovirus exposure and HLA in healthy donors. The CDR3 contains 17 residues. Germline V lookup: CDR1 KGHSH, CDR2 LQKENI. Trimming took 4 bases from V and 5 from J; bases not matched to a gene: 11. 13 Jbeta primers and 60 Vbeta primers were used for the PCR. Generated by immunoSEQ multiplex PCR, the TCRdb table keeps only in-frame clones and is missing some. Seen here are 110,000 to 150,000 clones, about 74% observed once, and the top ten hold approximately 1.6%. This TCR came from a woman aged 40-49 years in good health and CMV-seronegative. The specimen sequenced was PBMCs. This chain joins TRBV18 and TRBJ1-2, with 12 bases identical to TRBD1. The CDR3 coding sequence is TGTGCCAGCTCACTGCCGGGACAGGGGGCTTTTGAATATGGCTACACCTTC. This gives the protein CASSLPGQGAFEYGYTF.